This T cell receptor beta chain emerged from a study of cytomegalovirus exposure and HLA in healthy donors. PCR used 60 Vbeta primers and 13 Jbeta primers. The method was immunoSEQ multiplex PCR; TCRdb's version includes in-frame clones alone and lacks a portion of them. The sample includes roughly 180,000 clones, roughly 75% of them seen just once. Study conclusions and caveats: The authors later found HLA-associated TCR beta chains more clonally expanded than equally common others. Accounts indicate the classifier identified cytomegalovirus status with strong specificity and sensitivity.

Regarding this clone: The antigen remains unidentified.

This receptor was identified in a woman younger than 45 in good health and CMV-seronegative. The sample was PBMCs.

The CDR3 here is CASSPYFLAGHQPEGFYEQYF. CDR3 DNA sequence: TGTGCCAGCAGCCCATACTTTCTCGCAGGTCACCAACCCGAAGGTTTCTACGAGCAGTACTTC. V and J are TRBV7-8 and TRBJ2-7; D not resolved. Trimming removed 5 bases at V and 3 bases at J, with 35 bases between. The length of the CDR3 is 21 residues. CDR1 is SGHVS, CDR2 FQNEAQ, per germline.